Listed here is a single TCR beta chain. Antigen: not known. This record comes from a study of response to subunit inactivated influenza vaccine. General study results and limits: Seasonal influenza vaccination, on each occasion, was suggested by the authors to recruit few new T cells.

V shed 1 base and J 0 bases; nucleotides not matched to a gene: 2. Germline values: CDR1 LGHNA, CDR2 YNFKEQ. The CDR3 length is 15 residues. TCRdb recomputed calls from the RT-PCR reads with MiXCR, one row per CDR3 protein. The table includes about half a million distinct CDR3 sequences, about 25% detected once. This sequence joins TRBV4-2 and TRBJ1-2; 7 bases fit TRBD1. This sequence originates from a man aged 50-60 years who received an inactivated influenza vaccine. The specimen was CD4+ T cells sorted from PBMCs, collected less than 6 days after vaccination. CDR3 coding DNA: TGTGCCAGCAGCCAAGCCGGGACAGCTAACTATGGCTACACCTTC. It yields the protein CASSQAGTANYGYTF.